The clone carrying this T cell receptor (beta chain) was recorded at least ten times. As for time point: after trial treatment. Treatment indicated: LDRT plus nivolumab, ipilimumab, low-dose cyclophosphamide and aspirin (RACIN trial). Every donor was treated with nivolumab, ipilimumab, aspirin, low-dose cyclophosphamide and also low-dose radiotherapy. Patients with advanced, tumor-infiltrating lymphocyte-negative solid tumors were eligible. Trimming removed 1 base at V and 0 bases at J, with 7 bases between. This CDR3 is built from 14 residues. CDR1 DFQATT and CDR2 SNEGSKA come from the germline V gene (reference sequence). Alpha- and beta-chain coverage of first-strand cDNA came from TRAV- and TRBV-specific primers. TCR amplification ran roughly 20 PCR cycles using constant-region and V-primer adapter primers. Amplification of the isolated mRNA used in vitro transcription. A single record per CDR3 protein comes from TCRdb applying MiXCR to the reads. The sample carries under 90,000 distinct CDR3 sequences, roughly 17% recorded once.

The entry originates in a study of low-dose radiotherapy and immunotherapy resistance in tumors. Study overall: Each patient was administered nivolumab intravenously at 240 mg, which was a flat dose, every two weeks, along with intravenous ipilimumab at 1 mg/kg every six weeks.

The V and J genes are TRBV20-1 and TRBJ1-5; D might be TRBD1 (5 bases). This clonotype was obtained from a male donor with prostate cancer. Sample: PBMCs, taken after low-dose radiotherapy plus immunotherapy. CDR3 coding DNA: TGCAGTGCTAGAGGAGGGACTAGCAATCAGCCCCAGCATTTT. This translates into CSARGGTSNQPQHF.